This TCR beta chain was obtained from a study of blood T cell repertoires in COVID-19. In the study overall: Sites in the United States, Italy and Spain provided acute and convalescent COVID-19 samples. Sample material is recorded as cDNA or gDNA derived from T cells, B-cell-depleted T cells, or PBMCs.

Assay used: immunoSEQ multiplex PCR; TCRdb lists only in-frame clones, some missing. This sample has 75,000 to 100,000 clones, with roughly 87% found just once. This clone occurred once. This TCR was sampled from a man in his sixties or seventies with acute or convalescent COVID-19. The sample taken for sequencing was peripheral blood.

The CDR3 nucleotides are TGTGCCAGCAGCGCCAATTCACAGGCACTGTACACCTTC. This sequence encodes CASSANSQALYTF. The rearrangement joins TRBV3-1 (or the pseudogene TRBV3-2) to TRBJ1-2; weak D call: TRBD1 (5 bases). The ends were cut back, 5 bases at V and 11 bases at J, with 18 bases in the middle. Germline V gene data show CDR1 as LGHDT and CDR2 as YNNKEL (reference sequence). The CDR3 length is 13 residues.